Each of the 8 T cell receptor beta chains below was sequenced from the same sample in a study of OX40 agonist ivuxolimab in advanced cancers. Some clones are missing from TCRdb's copy, which holds only in-frame ones; the method was immunoSEQ multiplex PCR. This table holds tens of thousands of clones, around 87% found once. Source: CD4+ or CD8+ T cells sorted from blood, taken in a trial of the OX40 agonist ivuxolimab. Every receptor here comes from an adult with an advanced solid tumor such as melanoma, head and neck, liver or kidney cancer.

The rearrangement links TRBV29-1 to TRBJ2-5; TRBD1 matches at 8 bases. J was trimmed by 4 bases and V by 7 bases; bases with no gene match: 8. In germline, CDR1 is SQVTM, CDR2 ANQGSEA. The CDR3 spans 13 residues. Here the CDR3 reads CSAKTGAGETQYF. In DNA form, the CDR3 reads TGCAGCGCCAAGACAGGGGCGGGAGAGACCCAGTACTTC.

The chain links TRBV28 to TRBJ2-1, with 14 bases matching TRBD2. Germline V gene data show CDR1 as MDHEN and CDR2 as SYDVKM. V trimming: 7 bases; J trimming: 14 bases; junction bases outside the gene matches: 10. This CDR3 region has 14 residues. CDR3 sequence: CASTSTSGRAPKFF. The CDR3 DNA sequence: TGTGCCAGCACCTCGACTAGCGGGAGGGCCCCCAAGTTCTTC. The full variable domain, its missing parts supplied by reference TRBV28 and TRBJ2-1, is DVKVTQSSRYLVKRTGEKVFLECVQDMDHENMFWYRQDPGLGLRLIYFSYDVKMKEKGDIPEGYSVSREKKERFSLILESASTNQTSMYLCASTSTSGRAPKFFGPGTRLTVL.

The chain is built from TRBV15 and TRBJ2-7, with 8 bases identical to TRBD1. The germline CDR1 and CDR2 sequences are LNHNV and YYDKDF (reference sequence). With 2 bases clipped from V and 4 bases from J, the junction kept 4 bases outside the gene matches. The CDR3 has 14 residues. This chain's CDR3 is CATSRRTGFYEQYF. Written as DNA, the CDR3 is TGTGCCACCAGCAGACGGACAGGGTTTTACGAGCAGTACTTC.

This chain connects TRBV5-1 to TRBJ1-3; D remains ambiguous. Between the trimmed V and J ends, which lost 5 bases and 0 bases, there was a span of 9 bases. This CDR3 has 14 amino acids. Germline assignment: CDR1 SGHRS and CDR2 YFSETQ. The CDR3, as DNA: TGCGCCAGCAGTCTTCTCAGCTCTGGAAACACCATATATTTT. Encoded protein: CASSLLSSGNTIYF.

The gene calls are TRBV11-2 and TRBJ2-5, with 12 bases identical to TRBD2. This CDR3 is 18 amino acids long. The germline CDR1 and CDR2 sequences are SGHAT and FQNNGV. The V gene end was trimmed by 1 base and the J gene end by 5 bases; junction bases not matched to a gene: 11. As DNA, the CDR3 is TGTGCCAGCAGCTTAGGGGGGCTAGCGGGAGGGCCCTGGGAGACCCAGTACTTC. Protein product: CASSLGGLAGGPWETQYF.

The chain joins TRBV5-4 to TRBJ1-1; TRBD1 aligns across 7 bases. Germline V gene data show CDR1 as SGHNT and CDR2 as YYREEE (reference sequence). V trimming: 1 base; J trimming: 2 bases; junction bases outside the gene matches: 2. The CDR3 spans 14 residues. The CDR3 spells CASSLTGANTEAFF. CDR3 coding DNA: TGTGCCAGCAGCTTGACAGGGGCTAACACTGAAGCTTTCTTT.

The gene calls are TRBV15 and TRBJ2-6, with D possibly TRBD2 on 6 matching bases. The CDR3 spans 17 residues. Trimming shortened V by 3 bases and J by 4 bases, and 16 bases separated the two germline ends. Germline-derived CDR1 and CDR2 are LNHNV and YYDKDF (reference sequence). CDR3 amino acids: CATSSRLGTSGANVLTF. CDR3 in DNA: TGTGCCACCAGCAGCCGCCTTGGGACTTCCGGGGCCAACGTCCTGACTTTC.

The chain joins TRBV6-5 to TRBJ2-1; perhaps TRBD2 as D (6 bases). Trimming stripped 0 bases from V and 0 bases from J, with 9 bases between. The germline V gene encodes CDR1 MNHEY and CDR2 SVGAGI. CDR3 length: 16 amino acids. CDR3 amino acids: CASSYSRDLSYNEQFF. The CDR3 DNA reads TGTGCCAGCAGTTACTCGCGGGACCTCTCCTACAATGAGCAGTTCTTC.